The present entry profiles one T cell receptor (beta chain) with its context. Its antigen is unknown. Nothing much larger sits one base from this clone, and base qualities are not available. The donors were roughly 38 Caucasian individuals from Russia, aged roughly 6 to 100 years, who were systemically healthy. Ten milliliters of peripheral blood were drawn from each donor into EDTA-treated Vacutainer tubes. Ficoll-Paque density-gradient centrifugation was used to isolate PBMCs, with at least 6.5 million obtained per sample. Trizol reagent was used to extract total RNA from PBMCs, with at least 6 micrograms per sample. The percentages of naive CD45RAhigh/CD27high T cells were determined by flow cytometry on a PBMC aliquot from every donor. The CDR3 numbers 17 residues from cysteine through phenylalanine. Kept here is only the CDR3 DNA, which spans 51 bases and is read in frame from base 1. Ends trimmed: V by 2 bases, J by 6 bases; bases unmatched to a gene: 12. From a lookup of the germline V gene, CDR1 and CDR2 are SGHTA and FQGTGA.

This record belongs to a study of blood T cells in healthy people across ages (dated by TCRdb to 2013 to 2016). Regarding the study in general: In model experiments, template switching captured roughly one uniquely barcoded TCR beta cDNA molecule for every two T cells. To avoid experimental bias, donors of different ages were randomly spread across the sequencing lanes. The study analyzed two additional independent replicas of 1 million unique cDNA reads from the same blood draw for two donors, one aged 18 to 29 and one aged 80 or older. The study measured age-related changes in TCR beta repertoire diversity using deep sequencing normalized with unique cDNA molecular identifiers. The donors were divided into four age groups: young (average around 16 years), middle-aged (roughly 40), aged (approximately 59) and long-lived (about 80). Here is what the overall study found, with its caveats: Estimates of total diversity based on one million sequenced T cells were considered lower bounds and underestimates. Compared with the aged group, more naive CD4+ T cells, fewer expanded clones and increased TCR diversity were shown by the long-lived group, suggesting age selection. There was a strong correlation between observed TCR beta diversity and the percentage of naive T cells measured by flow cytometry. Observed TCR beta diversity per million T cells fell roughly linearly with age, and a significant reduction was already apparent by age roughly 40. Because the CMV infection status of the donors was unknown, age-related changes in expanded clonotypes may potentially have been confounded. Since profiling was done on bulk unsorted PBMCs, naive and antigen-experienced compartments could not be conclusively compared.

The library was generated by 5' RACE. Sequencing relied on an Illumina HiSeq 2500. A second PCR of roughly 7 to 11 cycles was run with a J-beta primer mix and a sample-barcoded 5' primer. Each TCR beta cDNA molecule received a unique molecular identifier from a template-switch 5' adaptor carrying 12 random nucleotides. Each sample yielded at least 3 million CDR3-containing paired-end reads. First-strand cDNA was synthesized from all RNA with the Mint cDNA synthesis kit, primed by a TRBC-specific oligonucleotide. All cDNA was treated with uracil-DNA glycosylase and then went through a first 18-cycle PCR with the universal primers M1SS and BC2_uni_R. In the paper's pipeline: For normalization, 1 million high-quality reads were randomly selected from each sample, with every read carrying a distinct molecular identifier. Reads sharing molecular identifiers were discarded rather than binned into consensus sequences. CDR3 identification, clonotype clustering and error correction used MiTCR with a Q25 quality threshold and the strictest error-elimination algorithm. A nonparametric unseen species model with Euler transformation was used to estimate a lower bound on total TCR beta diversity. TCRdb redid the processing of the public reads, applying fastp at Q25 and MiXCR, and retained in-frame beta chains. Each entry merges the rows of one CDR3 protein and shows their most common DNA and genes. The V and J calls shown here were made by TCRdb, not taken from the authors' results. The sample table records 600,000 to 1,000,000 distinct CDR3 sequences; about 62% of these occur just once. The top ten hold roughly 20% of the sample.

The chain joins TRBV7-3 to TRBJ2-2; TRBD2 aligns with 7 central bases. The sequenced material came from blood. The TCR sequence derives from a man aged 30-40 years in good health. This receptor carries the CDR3 CASSLSPAGFGAGELFF. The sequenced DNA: TGTGCCAGCAGCTTATCTCCAGCGGGATTCGGGGCCGGGGAGCTGTTTTTT. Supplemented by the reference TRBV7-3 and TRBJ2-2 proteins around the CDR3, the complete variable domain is GAGVSQTPSNKVTEKGKYVELRCDPISGHTALYWYRQSLGQGPEFLIYFQGTGAADDSGLPNDRFFAVRPEGSVSTLKIQRTERGDSAVYLCASSLSPAGFGAGELFFGEGSRLTVL.